This note documents a single TCR beta chain sequence. The antigen is not known. The CDR3 covers 16 residues. The J segment lost 1 base and the V segment lost 7 bases, leaving 13 bases of the junction unmatched. The source of the sample is a study of early T cells in non-severe SARS-CoV-2 infection. The wider study: The chains were unpaired, and the sequenced material was bulk RNA from unsorted whole blood.

Study-level findings and limits: Private and CD4 specificities were missed by VDJdb matching, skewed to anti-spike CD8.

Tagging with unique molecular identifiers was applied to individual cDNA molecules. TCRdb analysed the 5' RACE reads with MiXCR anew, one entry per CDR3 protein. The sample includes 88,000 or so distinct CDR3 sequences, about 15% of them seen just once. The sequenced sample was whole blood. This clonotype was obtained from an adult who was a healthcare worker with PCR-confirmed SARS-CoV-2 infection or an uninfected control (not recorded which). The chain has TRBV12-3 or TRBV12-4 and TRBJ2-7, with 7 bases identical to TRBD2. CDR3 sequence: CASTLGGRAGSYEQYF. CDR3 bases: TGTGCCAGCACCCTCGGAGGGAGGGCCGGATCCTACGAGCAGTACTTC.